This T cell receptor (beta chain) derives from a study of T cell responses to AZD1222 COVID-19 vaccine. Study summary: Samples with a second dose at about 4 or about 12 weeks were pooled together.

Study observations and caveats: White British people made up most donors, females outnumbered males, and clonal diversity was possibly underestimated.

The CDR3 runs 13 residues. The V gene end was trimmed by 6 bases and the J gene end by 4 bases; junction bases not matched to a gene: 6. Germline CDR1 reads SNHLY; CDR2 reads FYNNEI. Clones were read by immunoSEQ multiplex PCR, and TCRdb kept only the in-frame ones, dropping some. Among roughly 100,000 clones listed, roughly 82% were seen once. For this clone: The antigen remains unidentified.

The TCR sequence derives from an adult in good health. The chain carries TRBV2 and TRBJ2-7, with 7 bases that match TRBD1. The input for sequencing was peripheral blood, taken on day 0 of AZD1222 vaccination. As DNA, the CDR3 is TGTGCCAGCAGGGTGGACAGGTCTTACGAGCAGTACTTC. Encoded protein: CASRVDRSYEQYF.